The present T cell receptor (beta chain) was sequenced within a study of blood T cell repertoires in COVID-19. Study background: Sample material is recorded as cDNA or gDNA derived from T cells, B-cell-depleted T cells, or PBMCs.

Authors' data handling: Cell counts per sample came from amplifying reference gene primers. The method was immunoSEQ multiplex PCR; TCRdb's version includes in-frame clones alone and lacks a portion of them. D and trimming were read from the DNA, whereas the V and J calls and clone size are those reported in that table. Counted here are 150,000 to 200,000 clones, about 89% occurring once; the ten biggest clones make up 2.5% to 4%. The germline gives CDR1 SGHRS, CDR2 YFSETQ. This CDR3 spans 15 amino acids. J was trimmed by 3 bases and V by 6 bases; bases with no gene match: 8. In this sample, this clone turned up once.

This TCR came from a man between 65 and 85 years old with acute or convalescent COVID-19. Sample: peripheral blood. The rearrangement links TRBV5-1 to TRBJ2-7; 11 nucleotides align to TRBD2. The CDR3 sequence: CASTPSSGGFYEQYF. Written as DNA, the CDR3 is TGCGCCAGCACCCCCTCTAGCGGGGGGTTCTACGAGCAGTACTTC.